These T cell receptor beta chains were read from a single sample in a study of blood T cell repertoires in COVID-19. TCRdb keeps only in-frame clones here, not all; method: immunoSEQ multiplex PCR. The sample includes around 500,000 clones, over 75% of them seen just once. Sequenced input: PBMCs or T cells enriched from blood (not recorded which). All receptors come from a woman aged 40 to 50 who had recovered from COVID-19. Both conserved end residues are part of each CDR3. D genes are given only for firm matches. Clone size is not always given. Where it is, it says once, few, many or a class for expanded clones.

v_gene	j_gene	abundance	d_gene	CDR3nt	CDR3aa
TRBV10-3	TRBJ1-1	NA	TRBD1	TGTGCCATCAGGGGACAGATGAACACTGAAGCTTTCTTT	CAIRGQMNTEAFF
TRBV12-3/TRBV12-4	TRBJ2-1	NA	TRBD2	TGTGCCAGCAGCCTAGCGGCCGTCAATGAGCAGTTCTTC	CASSLAAVNEQFF
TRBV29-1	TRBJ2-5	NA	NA	TGCAGCGTTGATAATGGGGACATCCAAGAGACCCAGTACTTC	CSVDNGDIQETQYF
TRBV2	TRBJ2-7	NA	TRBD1	TGTGCCAGCAGTGCGGGACAGGCCGACACCTACGAGCAGTACTTC	CASSAGQADTYEQYF
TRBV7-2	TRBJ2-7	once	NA	TGTGCCAGCAGCAATAGGGACTCCTACTACGAGCAGTACTTC	CASSNRDSYYEQYF
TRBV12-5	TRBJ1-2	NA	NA	TGTGCTAGTGGCCTCTCGGGAGGCTATGGCTACACCTTC	CASGLSGGYGYTF
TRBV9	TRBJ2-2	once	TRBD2	TGTGCCAGCAGCGTCGGGACTATTCTCTCCCGTCCTACCGGGGAGCTGTTTTTT	CASSVGTILSRPTGELFF
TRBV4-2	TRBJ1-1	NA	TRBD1	TGTGCCAGCAGCCAAGATCGTATATGGACAGGGAACACTGAAGCTTTCTTT	CASSQDRIWTGNTEAFF
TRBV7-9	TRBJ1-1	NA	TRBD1	TGTGCCAGCAGCTACGGACAGGGATTTCTTTCGAACACTGAAGCTTTCTTT	CASSYGQGFLSNTEAFF
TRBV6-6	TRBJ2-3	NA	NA	TGTGCCAGCGCGGCGGGACCACGCACAGATACGCAGTATTTT	CASAAGPRTDTQYF
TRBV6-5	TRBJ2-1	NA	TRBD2	TGTGCCAGCAGTACCCGGACTAGCGGGAATGAGCAGTTCTTC	CASSTRTSGNEQFF
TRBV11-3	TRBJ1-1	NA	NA	TGTGCCAGCAGCGGAACAGGGCGTACTGAAGCTTTCTTT	CASSGTGRTEAFF
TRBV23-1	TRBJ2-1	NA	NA	TGCGCCAGCAGTCAAGTGGTGGGCCAAACCCTAGAGCAGTTCTTC	CASSQVVGQTLEQFF
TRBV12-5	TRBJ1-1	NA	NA	TGTGCTAGTGGTCCGGTCGGGGGGCTGACTGAAGCTTTCTTT	CASGPVGGLTEAFF
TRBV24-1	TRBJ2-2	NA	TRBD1	TGTGCCACCAGTGATTCCGGCCCCGGGACAGGGGGCCCCGCAGGGGAGCTGTTTTTT	CATSDSGPGTGGPAGELFF